The clone carrying this TCR beta chain was detected a few times. This sample is part of a study of control samples from healthy donors and cancer patients. Assay: immunoSEQ multiplex PCR; the TCRdb copy retains only in-frame clones and omits some. The data contain around 170,000 clones, 80% to 90% of them singletons. Sequenced input: blood. The receptor comes from a woman under 40 in good health.

CDR3 bases: TGTGCCAGCAGCCACAATCTGGCTAGCGGGGACAATGAGCAGTTCTTC. It yields the protein CASSHNLASGDNEQFF. The rearrangement joins TRBV3-1 (or the pseudogene TRBV3-2) to TRBJ2-1, with 9 bases fitting TRBD2. The germline V gene encodes CDR1 LGHDT and CDR2 YNNKEL (reference sequence). The CDR3 has 16 residues. The junction had 8 bases not matched to a gene; V was cut back by 3 bases and J by 5 bases.